A selection of T cell receptor beta chains follows, all from one sample in a study of technical replicates of blood from several donors. Sequencing was performed with immunoSEQ multiplex PCR; in TCRdb, only in-frame clones are kept and a portion is missing. This table has approximately 93,000 clones, 94% appearing once. The sequenced sample consisted of T cells isolated from PBMCs. These receptors were obtained from a human donor in good health. Both conserved end residues are part of each CDR3. The D gene is left open where the match is weak. Where a row states a size, it is once, few, many or the class of an expanded clone; other rows omit it.

j_call clone_size v_call d_call cdr3_nt cdr3_aa
TRBJ1-5 NA TRBV4-1 TRBD1 TGCGCCAGCAGCCAAGGAGGGGGACAGAGACTCAATCAGCCCCAGCATTTT CASSQGGGQRLNQPQHF
TRBJ1-3 NA TRBV10-3 TRBD1 TGTGCCATCAGTGAGGCTAGACAGGGGCTTGGAAACACCATATATTTT CAISEARQGLGNTIYF
TRBJ2-1 NA TRBV27 TRBD2 TGTGCCAGCAGTCGTACTAGCGGCTACAATGAGCAGTTCTTC CASSRTSGYNEQFF
TRBJ2-3 NA TRBV4-1 TRBD2 TGCGCCAGCAGCCTAGGGCCGGGACTAGCTACGGACTTCGATACGCAGTATTTT CASSLGPGLATDFDTQYF
TRBJ1-1 once TRBV6-5 NA TGTGCCAGCAGTTACTACCAGGGTGGGACTGAAGCTTTCTTT CASSYYQGGTEAFF
TRBJ1-1 NA TRBV30 TRBD1 TGTGCCTGGACCAGGGGGTTTGCTGAAGCTTTCTTT CAWTRGFAEAFF
TRBJ2-1 NA TRBV6-5 TRBD1 TGTGCCAGCATGGCAGGGGGTGATAAAAATGAGCAGTTCTTC CASMAGGDKNEQFF
TRBJ2-5 once TRBV29-1 TRBD1 TGCAGCGTTGGTCAGGGGGCGGGGTGGGAGACCCAGTACTTC CSVGQGAGWETQYF
TRBJ1-6 NA TRBV6-1 NA TGTGCCAGCAGTGTCGGTTCACCCCTCCACTTT CASSVGSPLHF
TRBJ1-2 NA TRBV28 NA TGTGCCAGCAGTTTGCGGTTATCCTATGGCTACACCTTC CASSLRLSYGYTF
TRBJ2-1 NA TRBV6-6 NA TGTGCCAGCAGTTACGGACTCCAGTCAGGCAATGAGCAGTTCTTC CASSYGLQSGNEQFF
TRBJ2-1 NA TRBV5-6 NA TGTGCCAGCAGCTTGGGAGGGTATGAGCAGTTCTTC CASSLGGYEQFF
TRBJ2-1 NA TRBV27 NA TGTGCCAGCAGTTGGAGCGGCCGGAGCTCCTACAATGAGCAGTTCTTC CASSWSGRSSYNEQFF
TRBJ2-7 NA TRBV29-1 TRBD1 TGCAGCGTTACATGGACAGGGGGCACCTACGAGCAGTACTTC CSVTWTGGTYEQYF
TRBJ2-1 NA TRBV7-6 NA TGTGCCAGCAGCCTCCGGGGGGCTCAGACGAGGCGGGACAATGAGCAGTTCTTC CASSLRGAQTRRDNEQFF
TRBJ2-3 NA TRBV30 NA TGTGCCTGGAGTGTTAAGGGGAGCACAGATACGCAGTATTTT CAWSVKGSTDTQYF